Below, 17 T cell receptor beta chains from the same sample are listed, as sequenced in a study of blood T cell repertoires in COVID-19 (dated by TCRdb to 2020 to 2021). The library was made by the immunoSEQ multiplex PCR assay. Here the immuneACCESS table is served through TCRdb, limited to in-frame sequences with V and J called. Missing clones are a known gap in these copies; in checked studies unresolved V genes cover under half, and the rest lacks a known reason. This sample is represented by just over 150,000 clones; about 80% of them were singletons. The ten most abundant clones make up 22% of the sample. The source material was peripheral blood. The source is a woman aged 80 or older with acute or convalescent COVID-19.

This chain connects TRBV18 to TRBJ2-1; D possibly corresponds to TRBD2 (6 bases). Germline V gene data show CDR1 as KGHSH and CDR2 as LQKENI. Deletions cut 2 bases from V and 1 base from J, with 9 bases between. The CDR3 runs to 15 residues. The CDR3 DNA reads as TGTGCCAGCTCACCAAGGGACTTTTCCTACAATGAGCAGTTCTTC. Protein sequence: CASSPRDFSYNEQFF.

This clone has a handful of counts. The V and J genes are TRBV5-1 and TRBJ2-1; 12 bases line up with TRBD2. This CDR3 spans 15 amino acids. Trimming at V came to 3 bases and at J to 5 bases, leaving 3 bases not matched to a gene. The germline gives CDR1 SGHRS, CDR2 YFSETQ. CDR3 DNA: TGCGCCAGCAGCTACCTAGCGGGGGGGAACAATGAGCAGTTCTTC. Translating it yields CASSYLAGGNNEQFF.

The rearrangement links TRBV30 to TRBJ2-7; a possible D gene is TRBD1 (5 bases). Germline V gene sequence: CDR1 GTSNPN, CDR2 SVGIG (reference sequence). Deletions cut 4 bases from V and 3 bases from J, with 13 bases between. The CDR3 is 13 amino acids. The CDR3 spells CAWNPAGLYEQYF. For the CDR3, the DNA is TGTGCCTGGAATCCGGCAGGGCTCTACGAGCAGTACTTC.

The chain is built from TRBV11-2 and TRBJ1-4; D possibly corresponds to TRBD1 (5 bases). Germline CDR1 is SGHAT and CDR2 is FQNNGV. The V end was cut by 1 base, the J end by 12 bases, with 18 bases between. The length of the CDR3 is 15 residues. The CDR3 is CASSLASLSGSELFF. The CDR3 nucleotides are TGTGCCAGCAGCTTAGCTTCTCTCTCAGGGTCCGAACTGTTTTTT.

The chain uses TRBV4-1 and TRBJ2-3; 12 bases fit TRBD2. This CDR3 spans 15 amino acids. Germline-derived CDR1 and CDR2 are MGHRA and YSYEKL. V dropped 10 bases and J dropped 0; count of bases not matched to a gene: 5. CDR3 sequence reads: CATGTSGPSTDTQYF. The CDR3 bases are TGCGCCACCGGGACTAGCGGGCCTAGCACAGATACGCAGTATTTT.

This chain uses TRBV7-2 with TRBJ2-1; D remains unclear. Trimming took 2 bases from V and 4 from J, leaving 6 bases between them. Germline V lookup: CDR1 SGHTA, CDR2 FQGNSA. The CDR3 has 13 residues. The CDR3 DNA reads as TGTGCCAGCAGCTTACGGGTTTACAATGAGCAGTTCTTC. This translates into CASSLRVYNEQFF.

The V gene is TRBV27, the J gene TRBJ1-6, with D possibly matching TRBD1 (5 bases). V was pared by 0 bases and J by 7 bases, with 10 bases between. CDR1 and CDR2 from the germline V gene are MNHEY and SMNVEV (reference sequence). This CDR3 contains 15 residues. CDR3 sequence reads: CASSLSGRGNSPLHF. The CDR3 region has the DNA TGTGCCAGCAGTTTATCGGGGCGGGGAAATTCACCCCTCCACTTT.

The chain employs TRBV5-1 and TRBJ2-2; 11 nucleotides agree with TRBD2. CDR1 is SGHRS, CDR2 YFSETQ, per germline. J gave up 7 bases and V 6 bases, and 5 bases lay outside the gene matches. The CDR3 contains 14 residues. Written as DNA, the CDR3 is TGCGCCAGCAATGTAGCGGGAGGGCTCGGGGAGCTGTTTTTT. Amino acid sequence: CASNVAGGLGELFF.

V gene TRBV5-4 combines with J gene TRBJ2-1; the D gene is possibly TRBD1 (7 bases). The CDR3 is 16 residues long. Germline CDR1 SGHNT, CDR2 YYREEE (reference sequence). With 4 bases removed from V and 1 base from J, the gap between germline ends came to 15 bases. This CDR3 is CASSPAGQPSYNEQFF. The CDR3 nucleotides read TGTGCCAGCAGCCCGGCGGGACAGCCTTCCTACAATGAGCAGTTCTTC.

The chain employs TRBV19 and TRBJ1-5; D uncertain. Germline CDR1 LNHDA, CDR2 SQIVND (reference sequence). The CDR3 loop spans 13 amino acids. The V end lost 7 bases, the J end lost 5 bases, and 12 bases lay between the germline ends. The CDR3 region is CASIGEAHQPQHF. DNA of the CDR3: TGTGCCAGTATCGGGGAAGCCCATCAGCCCCAGCATTTT.

This clone occurred once. V is TRBV19 and J is TRBJ1-4; D is undetermined. V was pared by 2 bases and J by 13 bases, with 20 bases between. In germline, CDR1 is LNHDA, CDR2 SQIVND (reference sequence). The CDR3 is 15 residues long. CDR3 sequence reads: CASSISQDLPTRLFF. As DNA, the CDR3 is TGTGCCAGTAGTATAAGTCAGGATTTGCCAACTCGACTGTTTTTT.

A word on this clone: Other DNA sequences in this specimen translate into the identical CDR3. The chain uses TRBV29-1 and TRBJ2-7, with 8 bases aligning to TRBD1. V shed 6 bases and J 2 bases; nucleotides not matched to a gene: 6. The CDR3 spans 13 residues. Germline V lookup: CDR1 SQVTM, CDR2 ANQGSEA. CDR3 residues: CSVLTGEAYEQYF. CDR3 in DNA: TGCAGCGTGCTGACAGGGGAGGCCTACGAGCAGTACTTC.

This clone was observed a few times. The rearrangement uses TRBV30 and TRBJ2-5; possible D gene TRBD2, 5 bases. The V gene lost 7 bases and the J gene lost 5 bases, with 14 bases spanning the gap. This CDR3 is built from 12 residues. Germline CDR1 GTSNPN, CDR2 SVGIG (reference sequence). CDR3 loop: CAYGEGYETQYF. DNA of the CDR3: TGTGCCTACGGTGAGGGATACGAGACCCAGTACTTC.

V and J are TRBV7-9 and TRBJ2-7; 7 bases line up with TRBD1. Germline-derived CDR1 and CDR2 are SEHNR and FQNEAQ (reference sequence). The junction had 10 bases not matched to a gene; V was cut back by 5 bases and J by 0 bases. The CDR3 runs 16 residues. The CDR3 spells CASSDPGQLSSYEQYF. DNA of the CDR3: TGTGCCAGCAGCGACCCGGGACAGTTGAGCTCCTACGAGCAGTACTTC.

J is TRBJ1-3 and V is TRBV6-5, with D hard to call. This CDR3 is 12 amino acids long. Germline CDR1 is MNHEY and CDR2 is SVGAGI. Trimming left V 7 bases short and J 4 bases short, with 8 bases between. Here the CDR3 DNA reads TGTGCCAGCACGGGTTCGGGAAACACCATATATTTT. The encoded protein is CASTGSGNTIYF.

The chain recombines TRBV6-6 with TRBJ2-7; D is perhaps TRBD2 (5 bases). The CDR3 covers 14 residues. Trimming pared 2 bases from V and 6 bases from J, leaving 14 bases between. Germline-derived CDR1 and CDR2 are MNHNY and SVGAGI (reference sequence). The CDR3, as DNA: TGTGCCAGCAGTTACGTCCGGGGAAGTGGCGAGCAGTACTTC. Amino acid sequence: CASSYVRGSGEQYF.

This chain links TRBV7-8 with TRBJ2-7, with 12 bases identical to TRBD2. This CDR3 is built from 15 residues. Losses at the gene ends were 1 base for V and 2 bases for J; bases not matched to a gene: 0. Germline V gives CDR1 SGHVS, CDR2 FQNEAQ. CDR3 sequence reads: CASSLGLAGAYEQYF. As DNA, the CDR3 is TGTGCCAGCAGCTTAGGACTAGCGGGAGCCTACGAGCAGTACTTC.